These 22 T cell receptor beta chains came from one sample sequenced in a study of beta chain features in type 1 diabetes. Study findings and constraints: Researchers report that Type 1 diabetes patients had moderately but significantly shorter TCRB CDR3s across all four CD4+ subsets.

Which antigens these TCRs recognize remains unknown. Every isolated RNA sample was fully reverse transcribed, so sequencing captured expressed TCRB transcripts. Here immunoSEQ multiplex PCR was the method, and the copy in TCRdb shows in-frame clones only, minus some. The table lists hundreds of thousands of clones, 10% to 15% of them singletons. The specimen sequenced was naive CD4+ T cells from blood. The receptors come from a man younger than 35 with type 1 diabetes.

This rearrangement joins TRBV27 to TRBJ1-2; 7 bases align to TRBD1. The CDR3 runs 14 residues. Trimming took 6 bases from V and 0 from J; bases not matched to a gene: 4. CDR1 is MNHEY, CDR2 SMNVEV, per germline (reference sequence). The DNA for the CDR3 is TGTGCCAGCAGGCAGGGGGGCACTAACTATGGCTACACCTTC. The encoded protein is CASRQGGTNYGYTF.

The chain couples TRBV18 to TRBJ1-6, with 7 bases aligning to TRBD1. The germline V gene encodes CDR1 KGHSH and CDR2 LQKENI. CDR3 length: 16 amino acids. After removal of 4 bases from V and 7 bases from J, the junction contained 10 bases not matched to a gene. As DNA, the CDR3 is TGTGCCAGCTCACACCGTGACAGGGTAGGAAATTCACCCCTCCACTTT. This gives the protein CASSHRDRVGNSPLHF.

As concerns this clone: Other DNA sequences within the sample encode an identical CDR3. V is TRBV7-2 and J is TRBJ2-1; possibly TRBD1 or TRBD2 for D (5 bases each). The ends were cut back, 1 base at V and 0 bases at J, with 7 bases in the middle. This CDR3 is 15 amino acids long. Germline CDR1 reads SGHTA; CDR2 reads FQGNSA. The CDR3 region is CASSLVGGSYNEQFF. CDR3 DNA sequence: TGTGCCAGCAGCTTAGTTGGGGGCTCCTACAATGAGCAGTTCTTC.

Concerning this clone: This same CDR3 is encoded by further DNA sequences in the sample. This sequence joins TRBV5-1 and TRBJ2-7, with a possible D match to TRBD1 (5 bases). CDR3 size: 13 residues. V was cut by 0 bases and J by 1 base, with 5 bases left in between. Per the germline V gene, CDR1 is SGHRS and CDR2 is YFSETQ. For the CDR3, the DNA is TGCGCCAGCAGCTTGGCAGGGTCCTACGAGCAGTACTTC. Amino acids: CASSLAGSYEQYF.

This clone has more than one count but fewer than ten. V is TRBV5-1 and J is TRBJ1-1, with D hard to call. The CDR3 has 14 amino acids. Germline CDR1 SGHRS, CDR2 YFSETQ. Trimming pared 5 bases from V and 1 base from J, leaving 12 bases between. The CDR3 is CASSEDPGNTEAFF. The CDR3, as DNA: TGCGCCAGCAGTGAAGACCCGGGGAACACTGAAGCTTTCTTT.

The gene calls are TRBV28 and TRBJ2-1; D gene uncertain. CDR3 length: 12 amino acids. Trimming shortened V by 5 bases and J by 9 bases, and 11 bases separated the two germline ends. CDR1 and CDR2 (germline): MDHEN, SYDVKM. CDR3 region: CASSTGTPEQFF. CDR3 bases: TGTGCCAGCAGTACCGGAACCCCTGAGCAGTTCTTC. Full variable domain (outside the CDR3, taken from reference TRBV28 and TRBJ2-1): DVKVTQSSRYLVKRTGEKVFLECVQDMDHENMFWYRQDPGLGLRLIYFSYDVKMKEKGDIPEGYSVSREKKERFSLILESASTNQTSMYLCASSTGTPEQFFGPGTRLTVL.

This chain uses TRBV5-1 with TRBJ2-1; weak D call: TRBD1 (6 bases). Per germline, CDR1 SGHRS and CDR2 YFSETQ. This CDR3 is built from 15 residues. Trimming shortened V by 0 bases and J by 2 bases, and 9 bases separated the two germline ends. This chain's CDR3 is CASSLEAGAYNEQFF. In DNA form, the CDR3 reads TGCGCCAGCAGCTTGGAGGCAGGGGCCTACAATGAGCAGTTCTTC.

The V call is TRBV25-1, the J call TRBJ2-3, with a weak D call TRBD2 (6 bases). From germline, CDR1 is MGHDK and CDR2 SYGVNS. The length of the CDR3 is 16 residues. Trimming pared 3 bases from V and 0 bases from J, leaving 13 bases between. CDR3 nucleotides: TGTGCCAGCAGTGATAGCGGATTCTCTAGCACAGATACGCAGTATTTT. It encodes CASSDSGFSSTDTQYF. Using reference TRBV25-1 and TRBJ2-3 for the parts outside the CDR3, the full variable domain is EADIYQTPRYLVIGTGKKITLECSQTMGHDKMYWYQQDPGMELHLIHYSYGVNSTEKGDLSSESTVSRIRTEHFPLTLESARPSHTSQYLCASSDSGFSSTDTQYFGPGTRLTVL.

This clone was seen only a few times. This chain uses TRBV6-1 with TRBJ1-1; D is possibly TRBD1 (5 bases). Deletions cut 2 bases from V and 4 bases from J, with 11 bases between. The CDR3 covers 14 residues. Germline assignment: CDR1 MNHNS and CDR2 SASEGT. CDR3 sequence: CASSEPARATEAFF. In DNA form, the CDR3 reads TGTGCCAGCAGTGAACCGGCCAGGGCCACTGAAGCTTTCTTT.

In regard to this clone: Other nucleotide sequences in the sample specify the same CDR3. The CDR3 nucleotides are TGTGCCAGCTCGGGACCCTCCTACGAGCAGTACTTC. Protein sequence: CASSGPSYEQYF. This chain joins TRBV2 and TRBJ2-7; D tentatively reads TRBD1 or TRBD2 (5 bases each). Trimming removed 8 bases from V and 0 bases from J, with 8 bases in between. Germline loops: CDR1 SNHLY, CDR2 FYNNEI. There are 12 residues in the CDR3.

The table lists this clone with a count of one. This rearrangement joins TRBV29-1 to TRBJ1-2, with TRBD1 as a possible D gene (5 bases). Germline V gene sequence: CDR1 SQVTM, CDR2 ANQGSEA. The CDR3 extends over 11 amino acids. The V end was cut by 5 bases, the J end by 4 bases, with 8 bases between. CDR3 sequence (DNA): TGCAGCGTTCGGGGGATCTATGGCTACACCTTC. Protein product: CSVRGIYGYTF.

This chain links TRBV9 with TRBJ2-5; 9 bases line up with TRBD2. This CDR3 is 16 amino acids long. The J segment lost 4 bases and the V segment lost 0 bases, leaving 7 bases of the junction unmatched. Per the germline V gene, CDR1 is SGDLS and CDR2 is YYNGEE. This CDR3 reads CASSVGPSGAVETQYF. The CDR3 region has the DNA TGTGCCAGCAGCGTAGGGCCTAGCGGGGCAGTAGAGACCCAGTACTTC.

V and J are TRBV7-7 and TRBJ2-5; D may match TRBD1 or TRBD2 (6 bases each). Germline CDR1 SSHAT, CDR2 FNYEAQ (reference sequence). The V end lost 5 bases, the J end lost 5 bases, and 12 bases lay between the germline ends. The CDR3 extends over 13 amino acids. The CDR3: CASSRGAEETQYF. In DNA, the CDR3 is TGTGCCAGCAGCAGGGGGGCAGAGGAGACCCAGTACTTC.

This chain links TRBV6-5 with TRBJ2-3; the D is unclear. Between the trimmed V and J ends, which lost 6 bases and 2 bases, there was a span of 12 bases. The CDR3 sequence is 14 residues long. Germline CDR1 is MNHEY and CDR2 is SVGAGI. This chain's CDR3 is CASSLGSVTDTQYF. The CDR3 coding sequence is TGTGCCAGCAGCCTGGGGTCCGTCACAGATACGCAGTATTTT.

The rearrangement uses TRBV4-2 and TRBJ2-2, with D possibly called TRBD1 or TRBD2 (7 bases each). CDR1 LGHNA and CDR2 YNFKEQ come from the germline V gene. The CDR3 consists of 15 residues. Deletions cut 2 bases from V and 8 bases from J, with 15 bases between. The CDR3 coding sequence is TGTGCCAGCAGCCAACCCGACAGGGACTATGGGGAGCTGTTTTTT. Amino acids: CASSQPDRDYGELFF.

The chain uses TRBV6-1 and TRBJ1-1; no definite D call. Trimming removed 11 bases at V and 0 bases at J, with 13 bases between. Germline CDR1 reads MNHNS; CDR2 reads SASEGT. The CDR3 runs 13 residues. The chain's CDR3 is CAVQVSLNTEAFF. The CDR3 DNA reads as TGTGCCGTTCAGGTCTCCCTGAACACTGAAGCTTTCTTT.

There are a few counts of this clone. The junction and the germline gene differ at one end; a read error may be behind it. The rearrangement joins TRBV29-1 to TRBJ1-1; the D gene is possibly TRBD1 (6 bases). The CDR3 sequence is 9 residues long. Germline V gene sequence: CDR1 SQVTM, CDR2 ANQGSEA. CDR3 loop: CSVESGQAF. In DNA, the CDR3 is TGCAGCGTTGAGTCGGGACAAGCTTTT.

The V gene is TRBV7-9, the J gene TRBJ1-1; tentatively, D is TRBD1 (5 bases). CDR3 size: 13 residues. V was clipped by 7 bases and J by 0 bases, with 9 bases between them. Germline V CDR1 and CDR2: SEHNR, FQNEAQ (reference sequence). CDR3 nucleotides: TGTGCCAGCAAGAAGGGGTTGAACACTGAAGCTTTCTTT. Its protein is CASKKGLNTEAFF.

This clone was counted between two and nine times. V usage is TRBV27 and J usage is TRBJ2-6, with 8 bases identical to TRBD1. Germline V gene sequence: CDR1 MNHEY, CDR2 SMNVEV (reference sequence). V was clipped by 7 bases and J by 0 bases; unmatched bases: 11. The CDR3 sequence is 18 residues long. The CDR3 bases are TGTGCCAGCACCCGCAGACAGGGGCCTCGCTCTGGGGCCAACGTCCTGACTTTC. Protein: CASTRRQGPRSGANVLTF.

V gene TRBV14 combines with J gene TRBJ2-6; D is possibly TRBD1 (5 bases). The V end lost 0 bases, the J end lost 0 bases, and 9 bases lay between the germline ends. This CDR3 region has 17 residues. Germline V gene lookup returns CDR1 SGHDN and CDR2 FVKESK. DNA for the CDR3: TGTGCCAGCAGCCAAGATTTCAGGGCCTCTGGGGCCAACGTCCTGACTTTC. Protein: CASSQDFRASGANVLTF.

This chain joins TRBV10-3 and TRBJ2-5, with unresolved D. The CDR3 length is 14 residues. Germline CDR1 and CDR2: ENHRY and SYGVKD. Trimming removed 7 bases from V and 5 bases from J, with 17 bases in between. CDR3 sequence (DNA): TGTGCCATCACCTCTCAAAGAAGTGGGGAGACCCAGTACTTC. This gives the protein CAITSQRSGETQYF.

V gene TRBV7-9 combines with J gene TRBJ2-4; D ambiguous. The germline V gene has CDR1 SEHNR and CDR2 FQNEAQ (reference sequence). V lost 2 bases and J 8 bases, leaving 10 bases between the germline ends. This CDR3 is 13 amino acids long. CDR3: CASSLIGEDIQYF. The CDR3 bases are TGTGCCAGCAGCTTAATTGGGGAAGACATTCAGTACTTC.